This T cell receptor (beta chain) stems from a study of cytomegalovirus exposure and HLA in healthy donors. This CDR3 is built from 14 residues. Germline V CDR1 and CDR2: SGHTA, FQGNSA. Trimming removed 6 bases from V and 3 bases from J; junction bases left unmatched: 7. TCRdb's table, derived via immunoSEQ multiplex PCR, lists solely in-frame clones and lacks some. The sample lists tens of thousands of clones, roughly 94% occurring once. The sequenced sample was PBMCs. The chain uses TRBV7-2 and TRBJ1-1, with 7 bases fitting TRBD1. This TCR came from a man younger than 35 in good health and CMV-seronegative. CDR3 in amino acids: CASSQRQGYTEAFF. The CDR3 nucleotides are TGTGCCAGCAGTCAACGACAGGGTTACACTGAAGCTTTCTTT.